The clone carrying this T cell receptor beta chain was found many times. The data belong to a study of PD-1 blockade in classical Hodgkin lymphoma. There was relapse after autologous stem cell transplantation in every patient, and there was variation in brentuximab vedotin exposure. Progressive disease, partial response or complete response was each patient's best response. Assay: immunoSEQ multiplex PCR; the TCRdb copy retains only in-frame clones and omits some. The sample lists around 150,000 clones; about 78% were seen once. The TCR originated in a human donor with classical Hodgkin lymphoma. The sample was peripheral blood mononuclear cells (PBMCs), taken before the second cycle of nivolumab.

CDR3 DNA: TGTGCCAGCAGCGGACAGGGAAAGGTCGGCTACACCTTC. It yields the protein CASSGQGKVGYTF. J is TRBJ1-2 and V is TRBV21-1; the table assigns TRBD1, which was not confirmed against the DNA. TRBV21-1 is noted as a pseudogene. CDR3 length: 13 amino acids.